This TCR beta chain was found in a study of metastatic and nonmetastatic thyroid tumors. In the study overall: The study looked at repertoires side by side in blood and in tumor or nodule tissue from malignant and benign thyroid patients.

Study-wide results and limits: TCR beta diversity was reportedly significantly higher in malignant thyroid tumors than benign nodules, in blood and tumor.

Original methodology: CDR3 was compared across clinicopathological groups, and the resulting differences were used to build a distant-metastasis classifier for papillary thyroid cancer. TCRdb called clones again from the PCR reads with MiXCR. The V and J calls here are based on TCRdb, not the publication. The sample includes tens of thousands of clones, more than 25% seen only once; the top ten take about 11%. Regarding this clone: Its matching antigen is unknown.

Before thyroid surgery, none of the patients had received any treatment. The CDR3 loop spans 14 amino acids. V lost 6 bases to trimming and J lost 2 bases; unmatched junction nucleotides: 7. Sequencing was carried out using blood. The rearrangement joins TRBV12-3 or TRBV12-4 to TRBJ2-7, with TRBD1 identical over 7 bases. The TCR originated in a male donor with papillary thyroid cancer or a benign thyroid nodule (not recorded which). Some clones in this sample may be carry-over from other donors' samples. The CDR3: CASSPRGQTYEQYF. CDR3 nucleotides: TGTGCCAGCAGCCCAAGGGGACAGACCTACGAGCAGTACTTC.